This T cell receptor beta chain originates from a study of beta chain features in type 1 diabetes. The trim removed 6 bases at V and 0 bases at J, leaving 2 bases unmatched. The CDR3 runs to 14 residues. From germline, CDR1 is SQVTM and CDR2 ANQGSEA. Sequencing targeted expressed TCRB transcripts, as all isolated RNA had been reverse transcribed. Data came from immunoSEQ multiplex PCR; TCRdb stores just in-frame clones and leaves some out. This sample has roughly 220,000 clones, with 16% found just once. Study-wide points: There was a moderate but significant shortening of TCRB CDR3s in all four CD4+ subsets of Type 1 diabetes patients.

Concerning this clone itself: The antigen remains unidentified.

The TCR comes from a young man with type 1 diabetes. The gene calls are TRBV29-1 and TRBJ1-3; 10 positions match TRBD1. The material sequenced was naive CD4+ T cells from blood. This chain's CDR3 is CSVGDRGSGNTIYF. The CDR3 bases are TGCAGCGTGGGGGACAGGGGCTCTGGAAACACCATATATTTT.